This T cell receptor beta chain is from a study of shared clonotypes between healthy human individuals. For the study at large: Per-donor plates numbered three CD4 naive, three CD4 memory, two CD8 naive and one CD8 memory. General study results and limits: The four-donor shared clonotypes exceeded non-shared clonotypes in generation probability, with non-shared ones scoring lower. Some naive CD4 clonotypes, around 5%, turned up in common across several donors.

Method: immunoSEQ multiplex PCR; TCRdb's copy keeps in-frame clones and lacks some. The sample shows just under 350,000 clones, less than 75% of them seen only once. Remarks on this clone: Its matching antigen is unknown.

This CDR3 is built from 12 residues. With V trimmed by 11 bases and J by 8 bases, 10 bases remained unmatched. CDR1 is MNHNS, CDR2 SASEGT, per germline. The TCR originated in a man aged 30 to 39 in good health. Sequenced sample: memory CD4+ T cells sorted from blood. The subset is: CD45RA-negative fraction. J is TRBJ2-3 and V is TRBV6-1; 7 positions match TRBD2. This CDR3 reads CAAGTSETTQYF. CDR3 DNA sequence: TGTGCCGCCGGAACTAGCGAAACTACGCAGTATTTT.